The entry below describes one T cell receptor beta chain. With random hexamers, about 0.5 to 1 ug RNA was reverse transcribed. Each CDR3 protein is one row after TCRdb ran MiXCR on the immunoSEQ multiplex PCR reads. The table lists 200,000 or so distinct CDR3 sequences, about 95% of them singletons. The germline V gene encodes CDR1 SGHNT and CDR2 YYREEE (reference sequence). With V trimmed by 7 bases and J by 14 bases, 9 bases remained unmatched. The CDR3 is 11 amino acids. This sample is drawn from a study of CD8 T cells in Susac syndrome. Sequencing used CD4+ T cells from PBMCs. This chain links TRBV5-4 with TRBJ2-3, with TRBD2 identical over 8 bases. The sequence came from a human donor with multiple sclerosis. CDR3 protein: CASQEREILYF. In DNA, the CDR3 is TGTGCCAGCCAGGAGCGGGAGATCTTGTATTTT.